What follows are 8 T cell receptor beta chains derived from one specimen sequenced in a study of blood T cell repertoires in COVID-19. Produced via immunoSEQ multiplex PCR; TCRdb's table is partial and in-frame only. The data contain some 120,000 clones, about four fifths of them singletons. Sequencing used peripheral blood. These receptors were collected from a human donor in a cohort sampled during active COVID-19.

This sequence joins TRBV7-2 and TRBJ2-7; TRBD2 matches 8 bases. Germline V gives CDR1 SGHTA, CDR2 FQGNSA. This CDR3 comprises 13 residues. Trimming took 4 bases from V and 7 from J; bases not matched to a gene: 6. The CDR3 DNA is TGTGCCAGCAGCTGGGGACTAGGAAAAGAGCAGTACTTC. Its protein is CASSWGLGKEQYF.

The chain links TRBV5-1 to TRBJ2-7; D perhaps matches TRBD2 (6 bases). Germline V CDR1 and CDR2: SGHRS, YFSETQ. This CDR3 is built from 14 residues. V lost 2 bases and J lost 6, with 15 bases in between. The CDR3 loop reads CASSFQDLGGEQYF. The CDR3 DNA is TGCGCCAGCAGCTTTCAAGATTTGGGGGGCGAGCAGTACTTC.

This clone was counted once. The CDR3 region is CASILEQGSEQYF. DNA of the CDR3: TGTGCCAGCATTTTAGAACAGGGGAGCGAGCAGTACTTC. The chain recombines TRBV2 with TRBJ2-7; 7 bases agree with TRBD1. V lost 7 bases to trimming and J lost 6 bases; unmatched junction nucleotides: 9. Germline V lookup: CDR1 SNHLY, CDR2 FYNNEI. CDR3 length: 13 amino acids.

This chain links TRBV30 with TRBJ2-3; TRBD1 is a possible D gene (5 bases). Germline V gives CDR1 GTSNPN, CDR2 SVGIG (reference sequence). The CDR3 contains 16 residues. The ends were cut back, 4 bases at V and 0 bases at J, with 17 bases in the middle. CDR3 bases: TGTGCCTGGACTATACTGGACACGTTAAGCACAGATACGCAGTATTTT. This encodes CAWTILDTLSTDTQYF.

CDR3 DNA sequence: TGCGCCAGCAGTGGGCCAGATTCGACTGAAGCTTTCTTT. Residues: CASSGPDSTEAFF. The genes are TRBV10-1 and TRBJ1-1; the D is unclear. The CDR3 is 13 residues long. Germline loops: CDR1 WNHNN, CDR2 SYGVQD (reference sequence). V was clipped by 4 bases and J by 5 bases, with 11 bases between them.

The chain has TRBV27 and TRBJ2-2, with 15 bases fitting TRBD2. The CDR3 is made up of 19 amino acids. J gave up 4 bases and V 2 bases, and 8 bases lay outside the gene matches. Germline CDR1 MNHEY, CDR2 SMNVEV (reference sequence). CDR3 nucleotides: TGTGCCAGCAGTTTAGAGCCCGGGACTAGCGGGAGGAGCACCGGGGAGCTGTTTTTT. Its protein product is CASSLEPGTSGRSTGELFF.

The chain couples TRBV4-3 to TRBJ1-2, with 7 bases matching TRBD1. The CDR3 covers 16 residues. Germline V gene sequence: CDR1 LGHNA, CDR2 YSLEER. V was pared by 2 bases and J by 6 bases, with 12 bases of the junction left unmatched. The CDR3 protein is CASSQSREGADNGYTF. Written as DNA, the CDR3 is TGCGCCAGCAGCCAATCTCGGGAGGGGGCAGATAATGGCTACACCTTC.

As DNA, the CDR3 is TGTGCCAGCAGCCTCAGAGGGGGCGCAGGTAGGGCTGGGGCCAACGTCCTGACTTTC. Translation: CASSLRGGAGRAGANVLTF. The gene calls are TRBV5-4 and TRBJ2-6, with TRBD1 matching over 7 bases. CDR3 length: 19 amino acids. Germline loops: CDR1 SGHNT, CDR2 YYREEE (reference sequence). V was clipped by 4 bases and J by 2 bases; unmatched bases: 15.